The 10 T cell receptor beta chains reported below all come from one sample, sequenced in a study of cytomegalovirus exposure and HLA in healthy donors. PCR was performed using 60 Vbeta and 13 Jbeta primers. Here immunoSEQ multiplex PCR was the method, and the copy in TCRdb shows in-frame clones only, minus some. The sample table includes under 70,000 clones. Input material: PBMCs. These receptors came from a woman younger than 30 in good health and CMV-seronegative.

This chain links TRBV28 with TRBJ2-4; 7 bases match TRBD1. This CDR3 region has 11 residues. The germline V gene encodes CDR1 MDHEN and CDR2 SYDVKM. J lost 13 bases, V lost 8 bases, and 8 bases had no gene match. The CDR3 coding sequence is TGTGCCAGCCACGACAGGACAGGACAGTACTTC. It codes for CASHDRTGQYF.

The rearrangement links TRBV15 to TRBJ2-7; TRBD1 agrees at 7 bases. CDR3 length equals 16 residues. CDR1 and CDR2 (germline): LNHNV, YYDKDF (reference sequence). Trimming took 4 bases from V and 0 from J; bases not matched to a gene: 9. The CDR3 sequence is CATSTRGGRHSYEQYF. As DNA, the CDR3 is TGTGCCACCAGCACCCGAGGGGGCAGGCACTCCTACGAGCAGTACTTC.

This chain links TRBV18 with TRBJ1-1; 12 bases align to TRBD1. This CDR3 contains 14 residues. J was trimmed by 10 bases and V by 4 bases; bases with no gene match: 7. CDR1 is KGHSH and CDR2 is LQKENI in the germline V gene. The DNA of the CDR3 is TGTGCCAGCTCACGGGACAGGGGGCTGAACGCAGCTTTCTTT. Translated, it gives CASSRDRGLNAAFF.

As regards this clone: The sample contains more than one DNA sequence encoding this CDR3. The V and J genes are TRBV7-9 and TRBJ2-7; 8 positions agree with TRBD1. The CDR3 is 14 residues long. V shed 1 base and J 5 bases; nucleotides not matched to a gene: 4. Germline V gene data show CDR1 as SEHNR and CDR2 as FQNEAQ (reference sequence). CDR3 sequence reads: CASSLGTGFNEQYF. CDR3 coding DNA: TGTGCCAGCAGCTTAGGGACAGGGTTCAACGAGCAGTACTTC.

This chain uses TRBV12-5 with TRBJ2-7; the match to TRBD1 covers 9 bases. The CDR3 has 15 residues. The V segment lost 5 bases and the J segment 6 bases; nucleotides outside the gene matches: 11. Germline CDR1 LGHNT, CDR2 FRNRAP. Here the CDR3 reads CASGLILGQGIEQYF. As DNA, the CDR3 is TGTGCTAGTGGTCTAATTCTAGGACAGGGGATCGAGCAGTACTTC.

The V gene is TRBV6-5, the J gene TRBJ1-1; D is possibly TRBD1 (5 bases). Germline loops: CDR1 MNHEY, CDR2 SVGAGI. The V gene lost 0 bases and the J gene lost 0 bases, with 8 bases spanning the gap. The CDR3 has 15 amino acids. The CDR3 here is CASSYSPGMNTEAFF. The CDR3 DNA follows: TGTGCCAGCAGTTACTCACCAGGGATGAACACTGAAGCTTTCTTT.

The CDR3: CASSVGSGALAGYEQYF. The CDR3 region has the DNA TGTGCCAGCAGCGTAGGTTCCGGGGCTCTGGCGGGATACGAGCAGTACTTC. V usage is TRBV9 and J usage is TRBJ2-7; D is possibly TRBD2 (6 bases). V was trimmed by 0 bases and J by 4 bases, leaving 20 bases between them. The CDR3 length is 17 residues. CDR1 and CDR2 (germline): SGDLS, YYNGEE. Full variable domain (remainder filled in from reference TRBV9 and TRBJ2-7): DSGVTQTPKHLITATGQRVTLRCSPRSGDLSVYWYQQSLDQGLQFLIQYYNGEERAKGNILERFSAQQFPDLHSELNLSSLELGDSALYFCASSVGSGALAGYEQYFGPGTRLTVT.

The chain is built from TRBV28 and TRBJ2-6; 7 bases are shared with TRBD1. Germline CDR1 MDHEN, CDR2 SYDVKM. V lost 2 bases, J lost 2 bases, and 0 bases stayed unmatched. The CDR3 is 15 amino acids. The CDR3 spells CASSLGTAGANVLTF. CDR3 DNA sequence: TGTGCCAGCAGTTTAGGGACAGCTGGGGCCAACGTCCTGACTTTC.

The chain has TRBV18 and TRBJ2-3; D is unresolved. CDR3 length: 16 amino acids. The germline CDR1 and CDR2 sequences are KGHSH and LQKENI. V lost 0 bases to trimming and J lost 2 bases, with 12 bases between them. The CDR3 loop is CASSPPTRRYTDTQYF. As DNA, the CDR3 is TGTGCCAGCTCACCACCCACGCGGAGATACACAGATACGCAGTATTTT.

The chain uses TRBV18 and TRBJ2-3; maybe TRBD2 (6 bases). V was trimmed by 3 bases and J by 5 bases, leaving 6 bases between them. In germline, CDR1 is KGHSH, CDR2 LQKENI. The CDR3 has 12 amino acids. CDR3 sequence (DNA): TGTGCCAGCTCACCGGGGGGAGATACGCAGTATTTT. It yields the protein CASSPGGDTQYF.